The 30 T cell receptor beta chains below all came from one sample that was sequenced in a study of blood T cell repertoires in COVID-19. The data were produced by immunoSEQ multiplex PCR, yet TCRdb's version contains in-frame clones alone and is incomplete. The table has some 300,000 clones, 90% seen once. The sample consisted of peripheral blood. These receptors were obtained from a middle-aged woman with COVID-19, enrolled during active disease.

In DNA, the CDR3 is TGTGCCAGCAGTTTATTGGGACAGGGAGAGGTTCAGCCCCAGCATTTT. This sequence encodes CASSLLGQGEVQPQHF. The chain uses TRBV28 and TRBJ1-5; 9 positions match TRBD1. The CDR3 has 16 amino acids. Germline CDR1 reads MDHEN; CDR2 reads SYDVKM. J lost 6 bases, V lost 1 base, and 7 bases had no gene match.

The rearrangement uses TRBV28 and TRBJ1-4; 8 bases align to TRBD1. Germline V gene data show CDR1 as MDHEN and CDR2 as SYDVKM. This CDR3 is 13 amino acids long. J gave up 8 bases and V 6 bases, and 5 bases lay outside the gene matches. The CDR3 DNA reads as TGTGCCAGCAGGGGACAGGCCGGCGAAAAACTGTTTTTT. It is translated as CASRGQAGEKLFF.

The genes are TRBV29-1 and TRBJ1-1; 8 bases are shared with TRBD1. V gave up 6 bases and J gave up 1 base; unmatched junction bases: 7. In germline, CDR1 is SQVTM, CDR2 ANQGSEA. The CDR3 is 14 amino acids. The DNA of the CDR3 is TGCAGCGTCGCTCCAGGGGGCCGGAACACTGAAGCTTTCTTT. Translated, it gives CSVAPGGRNTEAFF.

The J gene is TRBJ1-5, the V gene TRBV27; TRBD1 agrees at 8 bases. The CDR3 covers 14 residues. Per the germline V gene, CDR1 is MNHEY and CDR2 is SMNVEV (reference sequence). The J segment lost 5 bases and the V segment lost 6 bases, leaving 6 bases of the junction unmatched. The CDR3 reads CASRTTGGYQPQHF. The CDR3 DNA follows: TGTGCCAGCAGAACTACAGGGGGATATCAGCCCCAGCATTTT.

The chain has TRBV19 and TRBJ1-2, with D maybe TRBD1 (5 bases). The CDR3 contains 16 residues. The germline V and J ends were trimmed by 3 bases and 7 bases, with 21 bases remaining between them. Germline lookup yields CDR1 LNHDA and CDR2 SQIVND (reference sequence). The CDR3 here is CASSISAGRGGGGYTF. The CDR3 bases are TGTGCCAGTAGTATTTCAGCGGGACGTGGGGGGGGTGGCTACACCTTC.

The rearrangement uses TRBV14 and TRBJ2-7; TRBD1 agrees at 7 bases. The J segment lost 2 bases and the V segment lost 10 bases, leaving 14 bases of the junction unmatched. Germline V CDR1 and CDR2: SGHDN, FVKESK. The CDR3 consists of 15 residues. Here the CDR3 DNA reads TGTGCCAAAAAAGGAAGAACAGGGGCTCCCTACGAGCAGTACTTC. This translates into CAKKGRTGAPYEQYF.

The chain has TRBV10-2 and TRBJ2-5, with D unclear. CDR1 WSHSY and CDR2 SAAADI come from the germline V gene. The V end lost 0 bases, the J end lost 5 bases, and 10 bases lay between the germline ends. The CDR3 is 14 residues long. The CDR3 loop is CASSESIVRETQYF. The CDR3 region has the DNA TGCGCCAGCAGTGAGTCTATAGTTCGGGAGACCCAGTACTTC.

Turning to this clone: One end of the junction does not line up with germline, which may come from a read error. The rearrangement links TRBV7-2 to TRBJ2-2, with 7 bases identical to TRBD2. The length of the CDR3 is 14 residues. Germline loops: CDR1 SGHTA, CDR2 FQGNSA. CDR3 loop: CASSLADYTGELFF. The CDR3 DNA is TGTGCCAGCAGCCTAGCGGACTACACCGGGGAGCTGTTTTTT. The whole variable domain, remainder taken from reference TRBV7-2 and TRBJ2-2, is GAGVSQSPSNKVTEKGKDVELRCDPISGHTALYWYRQSLGQGLEFLIYFQGNSAPDKSGLPSDRFSAERTGGSVSTLTIQRTQQEDSAVYLCASSLADYTGELFFGEGSRLTVL.

This chain links TRBV5-4 with TRBJ2-1; perhaps TRBD1 as D (6 bases). The V end lost 9 bases, the J end lost 8 bases, and 12 bases lay between the germline ends. Germline values: CDR1 SGHNT, CDR2 YYREEE (reference sequence). The CDR3 has 11 amino acids. The CDR3 sequence: CATLEGDEQFF. CDR3 DNA: TGTGCCACCTTAGAGGGGGATGAGCAGTTCTTC.

This chain connects TRBV9 to TRBJ2-1, with 9 bases lining up with TRBD2. The CDR3 is 14 residues long. Germline CDR1 is SGDLS and CDR2 is YYNGEE. V trimming: 9 bases; J trimming: 5 bases; junction bases outside the gene matches: 9. As DNA, the CDR3 is TGTGCCAACCGGGGGCTAGCGGGGAACAATGAGCAGTTCTTC. Amino acids: CANRGLAGNNEQFF.

The rearrangement links TRBV7-9 to TRBJ2-5, with 7 bases lining up with TRBD1. This CDR3 spans 14 amino acids. Germline V gene sequence: CDR1 SEHNR, CDR2 FQNEAQ (reference sequence). V lost 2 bases and J lost 4; bases outside the gene matches: 4. The CDR3 DNA sequence: TGTGCCAGCAGCTTAAACAGGGGTGGAGAGACCCAGTACTTC. Translation: CASSLNRGGETQYF.

This rearrangement joins TRBV9 to TRBJ1-6, with 7 bases that match TRBD1. This CDR3 region has 18 residues. Looked up from germline, CDR1 is SGDLS and CDR2 is YYNGEE. V gave up 0 bases and J gave up 8 bases; unmatched junction bases: 14. This chain's CDR3 is CASSVASSVGQAYSPLHF. CDR3 coding DNA: TGTGCCAGCAGCGTAGCATCCTCCGTCGGACAGGCGTATTCACCCCTCCACTTT.

The gene calls are TRBV29-1 and TRBJ1-1; 11 nucleotides match TRBD1. This CDR3 comprises 15 residues. The trim removed 5 bases at V and 5 bases at J, leaving 10 bases unmatched. Germline CDR1 is SQVTM and CDR2 is ANQGSEA. The chain's CDR3 is CSVLRDRGTGTEAFF. The CDR3 bases are TGCAGCGTTCTCCGGGACAGGGGGACGGGGACTGAAGCTTTCTTT.

The chain employs TRBV14 and TRBJ2-1, with a weak D call TRBD2 (5 bases). Per the germline V gene, CDR1 is SGHDN and CDR2 is FVKESK. The V end lost 1 base, the J end lost 4 bases, and 14 bases lay between the germline ends. The CDR3 length is 16 residues. CDR3 coding DNA: TGTGCCAGCAGCCAAGCGAGGTCTAGCCTTTACAATGAGCAGTTCTTC. Translating it yields CASSQARSSLYNEQFF.

The chain has TRBV9 and TRBJ1-4; 7 bases match TRBD1. Germline CDR1 SGDLS, CDR2 YYNGEE. V shed 3 bases and J 8 bases; nucleotides not matched to a gene: 10. The CDR3 runs to 15 residues. The CDR3 DNA sequence: TGTGCCAGCAGCGCCTCCGGGACAGTCGACGAAAAACTGTTTTTT. Amino acid sequence: CASSASGTVDEKLFF. Together with reference TRBV9 and TRBJ1-4, the CDR3 gives the full variable domain: DSGVTQTPKHLITATGQRVTLRCSPRSGDLSVYWYQQSLDQGLQFLIQYYNGEERAKGNILERFSAQQFPDLHSELNLSSLELGDSALYFCASSASGTVDEKLFFGSGTQLSVL.

The rearrangement links TRBV28 to TRBJ1-2; 8 positions agree with TRBD1. Trimming removed 5 bases from V and 2 bases from J; junction bases left unmatched: 7. The CDR3 covers 15 residues. Germline V gene data show CDR1 as MDHEN and CDR2 as SYDVKM. As DNA, the CDR3 is TGTGCCAGCAGTCCCCCCAGGGGGCAGAACTATGGCTACACCTTC. Translating it yields CASSPPRGQNYGYTF.

CDR3 in DNA: TGTGCCTGGAGAAAGCCTAAGGAGACCCAGTACTTC. It encodes CAWRKPKETQYF. The V and J genes are TRBV30 and TRBJ2-5; no reliable D call. CDR3 length: 12 residues. Looked up from germline, CDR1 is GTSNPN and CDR2 is SVGIG (reference sequence). Trimming left V 3 bases short and J 5 bases short, with 10 bases between.

CDR3 amino acids: CASSVGGEETQYF. The CDR3 bases are TGTGCCAGCAGCGTAGGGGGGGAAGAGACCCAGTACTTC. The chain links TRBV9 to TRBJ2-5; D may be TRBD2 (6 bases). The CDR3 contains 13 residues. Deletions cut 0 bases from V and 3 bases from J, with 6 bases between. Germline loops: CDR1 SGDLS, CDR2 YYNGEE.

The rearrangement joins TRBV27 to TRBJ2-1; no clear D gene. V was cut by 1 base and J by 3 bases, with 10 bases left in between. There are 15 residues in the CDR3. In germline, CDR1 is MNHEY, CDR2 SMNVEV (reference sequence). CDR3 residues: CASSLLSVDYNEQFF. The DNA for the CDR3 is TGTGCCAGCAGTTTATTAAGCGTAGACTACAATGAGCAGTTCTTC.

This chain uses TRBV28 with TRBJ2-3; 10 bases match TRBD2. CDR1 is MDHEN, CDR2 SYDVKM, per germline. V lost 7 bases, J lost 3 bases, and 10 bases stayed unmatched. The CDR3 is 16 amino acids. The DNA for the CDR3 is TGTGCCAGCACCCCTGATAGCGGGAGGTTGACAGATACGCAGTATTTT. This codes for CASTPDSGRLTDTQYF.

V and J are TRBV27 and TRBJ1-3; D perhaps matches TRBD1 (5 bases). Germline V gene data show CDR1 as MNHEY and CDR2 as SMNVEV (reference sequence). V lost 3 bases and J 9 bases, leaving 15 bases between the germline ends. The CDR3 length is 14 residues. In nucleotides, the CDR3 is TGTGCCAGCAGTTTGGGGCCTAAGGAAGGCACCATATATTTT. It codes for CASSLGPKEGTIYF.

In its sample, this clone was seen once. The V gene is TRBV7-2, the J gene TRBJ1-1; D ambiguous. The CDR3 runs to 13 residues. Germline CDR1 SGHTA, CDR2 FQGNSA. Trimming took 6 bases from V and 1 from J, leaving 9 bases between them. The CDR3 protein is CASSTTQNTEAFF. CDR3 sequence (DNA): TGTGCCAGCAGTACTACCCAGAACACTGAAGCTTTCTTT.

This chain connects TRBV19 to TRBJ1-4; D is unresolved. Germline V gene data show CDR1 as LNHDA and CDR2 as SQIVND (reference sequence). Trimming shortened V by 6 bases and J by 4 bases, and 15 bases separated the two germline ends. This CDR3 contains 15 residues. The CDR3 here is CASRDLGSVNEKLFF. The CDR3 DNA follows: TGTGCCAGTAGGGACTTGGGGTCGGTTAATGAAAAACTGTTTTTT. Variable domain in full (rest from reference TRBV19 and TRBJ1-4): DGGITQSPKYLFRKEGQNVTLSCEQNLNHDAMYWYRQDPGQGLRLIYYSQIVNDFQKGDIAEGYSVSREKKESFPLTVTSAQKNPTAFYLCASRDLGSVNEKLFFGSGTQLSVL.

The rearrangement joins TRBV5-4 to TRBJ2-1; TRBD2 matches at 7 bases. CDR3 size: 12 residues. Germline V lookup: CDR1 SGHNT, CDR2 YYREEE (reference sequence). With 3 bases clipped from V and 7 bases from J, the junction kept 1 base outside the gene matches. The DNA of the CDR3 is TGTGCCAGCAGCTGGGGGGGGAATGAGCAGTTCTTC. It is translated as CASSWGGNEQFF.

The gene calls are TRBV28 and TRBJ1-4; 9 nucleotides agree with TRBD1. The length of the CDR3 is 13 residues. The V gene's germline CDR1 is MDHEN and CDR2 SYDVKM. J was trimmed by 6 bases and V by 6 bases; bases with no gene match: 2. Here the CDR3 reads CASRTGGYEKLFF. For the CDR3, the DNA is TGTGCCAGCAGGACAGGGGGTTATGAAAAACTGTTTTTT.

V and J are TRBV9 and TRBJ1-3; no clear D gene. From germline, CDR1 is SGDLS and CDR2 YYNGEE. V was pared by 0 bases and J by 2 bases, with 6 bases between. The CDR3 has 14 amino acids. The DNA for the CDR3 is TGTGCCAGCAGCGTAGACGGGGCTGGAAACACCATATATTTT. Protein product: CASSVDGAGNTIYF.

The J gene is TRBJ2-7, the V gene TRBV6-1; TRBD1 aligns across 7 bases. This CDR3 is built from 14 residues. Germline V gene data show CDR1 as MNHNS and CDR2 as SASEGT. With V trimmed by 1 base and J by 6 bases, 6 bases remained unmatched. DNA for the CDR3: TGTGCCAGCAGTGAAGGACAGGGTCTGGGCGAGCAGTACTTC. Residues: CASSEGQGLGEQYF.

This chain links TRBV19 with TRBJ1-4, with TRBD1 matching over 10 bases. Germline assignment: CDR1 LNHDA and CDR2 SQIVND (reference sequence). The CDR3 has 15 amino acids. V lost 6 bases, J lost 8 bases, and 9 bases stayed unmatched. CDR3 amino acids: CASSPLRDRGEKLFF. CDR3 nucleotide sequence: TGTGCCAGTAGCCCTCTCCGGGACAGGGGAGAAAAACTGTTTTTT.

The chain joins TRBV6-5 to TRBJ2-7, with D perhaps matching TRBD1 (6 bases). The CDR3 runs to 14 residues. Germline V gives CDR1 MNHEY, CDR2 SVGAGI. Trimming shortened V by 5 bases and J by 6 bases, and 17 bases separated the two germline ends. CDR3 sequence: CASSPWAPRGEQYF. In DNA, the CDR3 is TGTGCCAGCAGTCCCTGGGCCCCCAGGGGCGAGCAGTACTTC.

The chain carries TRBV30 and TRBJ1-1, with 10 bases fitting TRBD1. Germline-derived CDR1 and CDR2 are GTSNPN and SVGIG (reference sequence). With 4 bases clipped from V and 7 bases from J, the junction kept 9 bases outside the gene matches. CDR3 length equals 14 residues. CDR3 residues: CAWNPGQGVYEAFF. The CDR3 coding sequence is TGTGCCTGGAATCCAGGACAGGGGGTTTATGAAGCTTTCTTT.